One sample yielded the 15 T cell receptor beta chains listed below, sequenced in a study of identical twins. TCRdb itself ran the 5' RACE reads through MiXCR, one entry per CDR3 protein. The sample contains some 1,700,000 distinct CDR3 sequences, under 35% of which appear only once. Sample: cord blood. Source of these receptors: a newborn girl in good health.

This clonotype was counted only a few times. Here the CDR3 reads CASSHRGFPNTEAFF. The CDR3 DNA reads TGTGCCAGCAGTCACCGGGGCTTCCCGAACACTGAAGCTTTCTTT. This chain connects TRBV27 to TRBJ1-1; weak D call: TRBD1 (5 bases). Looked up from germline, CDR1 is MNHEY and CDR2 is SMNVEV (reference sequence). V lost 5 bases to trimming and J lost 1 base, with 14 bases between them. This CDR3 contains 15 residues.

This clonotype came up many times. The chain recombines TRBV28 with TRBJ2-1, with TRBD2 matching 12 bases. The CDR3 is made up of 15 amino acids. Germline lookup yields CDR1 MDHEN and CDR2 SYDVKM. The trim removed 5 bases at V and 6 bases at J, leaving 5 bases unmatched. CDR3 sequence (DNA): TGTGCCAGCAGTACGGGGACTAGCGGGTCCAATGAGCAGTTCTTC. Translated: CASSTGTSGSNEQFF.

This clonotype was seen a few times. The gene calls are TRBV7-2 and TRBJ1-2, with D unclear. V was pared by 3 bases and J by 6 bases, with 14 bases between. The CDR3 runs 14 residues. CDR1 is SGHTA, CDR2 FQGNSA, per germline. The CDR3 is CASSFAGVGNGYTF. The DNA for the CDR3 is TGTGCCAGCAGCTTCGCTGGTGTGGGGAATGGCTACACCTTC. Variable domain in full (rest from reference TRBV7-2 and TRBJ1-2): GAGVSQSPSNKVTEKGKDVELRCDPISGHTALYWYRQSLGQGLEFLIYFQGNSAPDKSGLPSDRFSAERTGGSVSTLTIQRTQQEDSAVYLCASSFAGVGNGYTFGSGTRLTVV.

This chain links TRBV20-1 with TRBJ2-1, with 11 nucleotides matching TRBD2. This CDR3 spans 14 amino acids. Germline V lookup: CDR1 DFQATT, CDR2 SNEGSKA (reference sequence). V dropped 1 base and J dropped 8; count of bases not matched to a gene: 4. The CDR3 is CSARASGGTDEQFF. CDR3 in DNA: TGCAGTGCTAGAGCTAGCGGGGGGACGGATGAGCAGTTCTTC.

The rearrangement joins TRBV3-1 to TRBJ2-6; 10 nucleotides line up with TRBD1. Trimming cost V 1 base and J 1 base; bases outside gene matches: 4. Germline CDR1 is LGHDT and CDR2 is YNNKEL (reference sequence). The CDR3 loop spans 18 amino acids. CDR3 in DNA: TGTGCCAGCAGCCAAGGGGACAGGGGAAGGTCTGGGGCCAACGTCCTGACTTTC. It codes for CASSQGDRGRSGANVLTF.

The chain is built from TRBV18 and TRBJ1-1, with 7 bases lining up with TRBD1. Germline trimming cut 3 bases from V and 5 bases from J; bases unmatched to any gene: 12. The germline gives CDR1 KGHSH, CDR2 LQKENI. The CDR3 contains 16 residues. The CDR3 reads CASSPLRLTGNTEAFF. CDR3 sequence (DNA): TGTGCCAGCTCACCCTTAAGGTTGACAGGGAATACTGAAGCTTTCTTT.

A word on this clonotype: One end of the junction varies from germline; a read error may be responsible. The chain joins TRBV7-7 to TRBJ2-1, with 8 bases fitting TRBD2. The CDR3 totals 15 residues. Germline V lookup: CDR1 SSHAT, CDR2 FNYEAQ (reference sequence). The CDR3, as DNA: TGTGCTAGCAGCTTAGTAGCGGGACCTTCCAATGAGCAGTTCTTC. Translation gives CASSLVAGPSNEQFF.

This clonotype was observed a handful of times. The chain joins TRBV15 to TRBJ2-5, with 9 bases that match TRBD1. Germline V gene lookup returns CDR1 LNHNV and CDR2 YYDKDF (reference sequence). V lost 2 bases and J lost 4; bases outside the gene matches: 5. The CDR3 spans 15 residues. In DNA form, the CDR3 reads TGTGCCACCAGCAGACCCGGGACAGGGAGAGAGACCCAGTACTTC. Translation gives CATSRPGTGRETQYF.

V gene TRBV3-1 combines with J gene TRBJ2-1, with a weak D call TRBD2 (6 bases). Trimming pared 3 bases from V and 10 bases from J, leaving 10 bases between. The germline gives CDR1 LGHDT, CDR2 YNNKEL (reference sequence). The CDR3 extends over 12 amino acids. CDR3 sequence (DNA): TGTGCCAGCAGCCAGGAGGGACGGGAGCAGTTCTTC. Protein: CASSQEGREQFF.

This clonotype was counted between two and nine times. This chain joins TRBV12-3 or TRBV12-4 and TRBJ2-5, with TRBD1 as a possible D gene (7 bases). The V end was cut by 1 base, the J end by 3 bases, with 18 bases between. This CDR3 is built from 17 residues. DNA for the CDR3: TGTGCCAGCAGTTTAGGGAGGGGGCCTATGTGGAAAGAGACCCAGTACTTC. Translated, it gives CASSLGRGPMWKETQYF.

The chain employs TRBV6-1 and TRBJ1-6; D is undetermined. Germline V gene data show CDR1 as MNHNS and CDR2 as SASEGT. CDR3 length equals 13 residues. Trimming removed 3 bases from V and 7 bases from J, with 7 bases in between. This CDR3 is CASSDRTNSPLHF. The CDR3 nucleotides read TGTGCCAGCAGTGACCGGACCAATTCACCCCTCCACTTT.

At least ten counts were recorded for this clonotype. The V and J genes are TRBV20-1 and TRBJ2-3, with TRBD1 identical over 8 bases. The CDR3 extends over 14 amino acids. The junction had 1 base not matched to a gene; V was cut back by 2 bases and J by 0 bases. Germline CDR1 and CDR2: DFQATT and SNEGSKA (reference sequence). The CDR3 here is CSARQGASTDTQYF. In DNA, the CDR3 is TGCAGTGCTAGACAGGGGGCTAGCACAGATACGCAGTATTTT.

This clonotype showed up just a few times. The chain recombines TRBV20-1 with TRBJ1-6; no reliable D call. The CDR3 is made up of 12 amino acids. The germline V gene encodes CDR1 DFQATT and CDR2 SNEGSKA (reference sequence). With 7 bases removed from V and 6 bases from J, the gap between germline ends came to 10 bases. The DNA of the CDR3 is TGCAGTGTCATGCGGACTAATTCACCCCTCCACTTT. Its protein is CSVMRTNSPLHF.

The chain uses TRBV7-2 and TRBJ2-2; D is ambiguous. Germline V gene sequence: CDR1 SGHTA, CDR2 FQGNSA. The CDR3 runs to 17 residues. Trimming took 1 base from V and 4 from J, leaving 16 bases between them. The CDR3 protein is CASSLVSLLTSTGELFF. For the CDR3, the DNA is TGTGCCAGCAGCTTAGTATCCCTTCTGACCAGCACCGGGGAGCTGTTTTTT.

The J gene is TRBJ1-4, the V gene TRBV5-1, with D possibly matching TRBD1 (6 bases). Germline values: CDR1 SGHRS, CDR2 YFSETQ. This CDR3 region has 14 residues. Deletions cut 4 bases from V and 8 bases from J, with 15 bases between. The CDR3: CASSLRGVDEKLFF. The CDR3 nucleotides read TGCGCCAGCAGCCTGAGGGGGGTCGACGAAAAACTGTTTTTT.